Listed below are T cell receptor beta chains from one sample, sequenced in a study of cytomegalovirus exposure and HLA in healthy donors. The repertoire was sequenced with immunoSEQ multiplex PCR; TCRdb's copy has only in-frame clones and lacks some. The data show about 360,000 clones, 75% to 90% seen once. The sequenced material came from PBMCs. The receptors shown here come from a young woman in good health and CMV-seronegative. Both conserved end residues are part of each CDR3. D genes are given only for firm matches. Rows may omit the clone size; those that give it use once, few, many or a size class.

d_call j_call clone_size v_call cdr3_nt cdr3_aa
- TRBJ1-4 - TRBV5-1 TGCGCCAGCAGCTTGGATCGGCAGGGGGAAAAACTGTTTTTT CASSLDRQGEKLFF
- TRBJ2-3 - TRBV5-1 TGCGCCAGCAGCTTGGGCGGAGGCTACACAGATACGCAGTATTTT CASSLGGGYTDTQYF
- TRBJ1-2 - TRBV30 TGTGCCTGGGGAAGGGGACTGGGAACTTATGGCTACACCTTC CAWGRGLGTYGYTF
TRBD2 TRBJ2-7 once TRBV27 TGTGCCAGCCGCCGCGGCGGAGCGGGGGGGAGCTCCTACGAGCAGTACTTC CASRRGGAGGSSYEQYF
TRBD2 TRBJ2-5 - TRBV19 TGTGCCAGTAGTATAGCGGGGCGGGGGGGCCCAGAGACCCAGTACTTC CASSIAGRGGPETQYF
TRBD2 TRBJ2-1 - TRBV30 TGTGCCTGGAGTGTACGTAGTGGGAGTAGCGGGAGGTACAATGAGCAGTTCTTC CAWSVRSGSSGRYNEQFF
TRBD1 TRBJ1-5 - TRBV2 TGTGCCAGCAGCGAACAGGGGGCAGGCAATCAGCCCCAGCATTTT CASSEQGAGNQPQHF
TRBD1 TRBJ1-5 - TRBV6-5 TGTGCCAGCAGCTCAGGGGGCATCAGCAATCAGCCCCAGCATTTT CASSSGGISNQPQHF
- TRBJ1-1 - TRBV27 TGTGCCAGCAGTTCTGTGGAGGGACGTGAAATGAACACTGAAGCTTTCTTT CASSSVEGREMNTEAFF
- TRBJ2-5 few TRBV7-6 TGTGCCAGCAGTTTGAGGCTTAAGGAGACCCAGTACTTC CASSLRLKETQYF
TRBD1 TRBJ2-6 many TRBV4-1 TGCGCCAGCAGTCCGGGACAGGGGGTAGCTGGGGCCAACGTCCTGACTTTC CASSPGQGVAGANVLTF
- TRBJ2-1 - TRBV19 TGTGCCAGTAGTAAGACAGGTGGCAATGAGCAGTTCTTC CASSKTGGNEQFF
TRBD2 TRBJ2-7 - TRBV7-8 TGTGCCAGCAGCTTAGCGGGACTAGCTCACGAGCAGTACTTC CASSLAGLAHEQYF
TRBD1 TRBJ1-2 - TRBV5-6 TGTGCCAGCAGCGCGACAGGGTATGGCTACACCTTC CASSATGYGYTF
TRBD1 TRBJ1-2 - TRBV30 TGTGCCTGGACCCCGGGACAGGGACGGGGCTATGGCTACACCTTC CAWTPGQGRGYGYTF
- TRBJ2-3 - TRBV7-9 TGTGCCAGCAGCTCTACCAGGGGACCCCTCACAGATACGCAGTATTTT CASSSTRGPLTDTQYF
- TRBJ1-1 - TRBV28 TGTGCCAGCAGTTTAGGGGAGACTAGAGCTTTCTTT CASSLGETRAFF
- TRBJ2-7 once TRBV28 TGTGTCAGCAGACCCGAGGGCAGAGCCTACGAGCAGTACTTC CVSRPEGRAYEQYF
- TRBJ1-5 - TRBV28 TGTGCCAGCAGAAATCAGGGCTACCTGGGGAATCAGCCCCAGCATTTT CASRNQGYLGNQPQHF
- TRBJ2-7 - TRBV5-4 TGTGCCAGCAGCCGGGGGGGGACAGGGTCTTTCGAGCAGTACTTC CASSRGGTGSFEQYF
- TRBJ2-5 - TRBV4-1 TGCGCCAGCAGCCCCTTTGTGGGCAGAGAGACCCAGTACTTC CASSPFVGRETQYF
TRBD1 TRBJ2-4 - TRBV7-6 TGTGCCAGCAGCTCAGGGGACAGATTAAACATTCAGTACTTC CASSSGDRLNIQYF
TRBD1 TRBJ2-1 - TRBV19 TGTGCCAGTAGTGTACCGGGACAGGGTCTCTACAATGAGCAGTTCTTC CASSVPGQGLYNEQFF
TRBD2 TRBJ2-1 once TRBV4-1 TGCGCCAGCACCAAAATCGACCCCGGGACTAGCGGCCGAATGTCCTACAATGAGCAGTTCTTC CASTKIDPGTSGRMSYNEQFF
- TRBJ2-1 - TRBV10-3 TGTGCCACCAGACGGGACTCCCCCAATGAGCAGTTCTTC CATRRDSPNEQFF
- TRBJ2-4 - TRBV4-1 TGCGCCAGCAGCCAAACCCTGGCGGCAGCGCGGGCCAAAAACATTCAGTACTTC CASSQTLAAARAKNIQYF
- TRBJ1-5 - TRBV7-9 TGTGCCAGCAGCTTCGGCACAGGCGATAGCAATCAGCCCCAGCATTTT CASSFGTGDSNQPQHF
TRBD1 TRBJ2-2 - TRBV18 TGTGCCAGCTCACCACCCTGGGACAGAAACACCGGGGAGCTGTTTTTT CASSPPWDRNTGELFF
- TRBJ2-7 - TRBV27 TGTGCCTCGGGGTACGAGCAGTACTTC CASGYEQYF
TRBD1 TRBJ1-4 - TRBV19 TGTGCCAGTAGTGTGGACAGGGATAATGAAAAACTGTTTTTT CASSVDRDNEKLFF
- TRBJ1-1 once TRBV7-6 TGTGCCAGCAGCTTTCGGCAGGGTCTTAGCACTGAAGCTTTCTTT CASSFRQGLSTEAFF
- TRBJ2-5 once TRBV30 TGTGCCTGGAGCACAGTGCAAGAGACCCAGTACTTC CAWSTVQETQYF
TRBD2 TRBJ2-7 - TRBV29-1 TGCAGCGTTGAACTGTCGCTAGCGGGCCATCTTACCTACGAGCAGTACTTC CSVELSLAGHLTYEQYF
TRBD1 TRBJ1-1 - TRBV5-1 TGCGCCAGCAGCCTCTTGACAGGGGGCCCGGACACTGAAGCTTTCTTT CASSLLTGGPDTEAFF
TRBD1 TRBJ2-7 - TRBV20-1 TGCAGTACCGGACAGGGCTACGAGCAGTACTTC CSTGQGYEQYF
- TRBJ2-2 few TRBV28 TGTGCCAGCACCCATGAGGTCACCGGGGAGCTGTTTTTT CASTHEVTGELFF
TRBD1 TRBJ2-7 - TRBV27 TGTGCCAGCAGTTTATCGATGACAGGGGCCTACGAGCAGTACTTC CASSLSMTGAYEQYF